This T cell receptor beta chain was sequenced during a study of blood T cell repertoires in COVID-19 (TCRdb year 2020). For the wider study: Samples covering the acute and convalescent phases of COVID-19 were provided by collaborators in the United States, Italy and Spain. Where HLA class I and class II types were available, the types were taken from metadata supplied by the sample provider, not from assay-based typing. A freely available public database, intended as a resource for researchers studying the immune response to SARS-CoV-2, is where the repertoires were released. The prospective study material was composed of cDNA or gDNA derived from T cells, B-cell-depleted T cells, or PBMCs. Sample metadata almost always included a de-identified subject ID, COVID-19 status, age in years and sex. The samples were drawn from two sources: the first 160 participants of the ongoing ImmuneRACE study, and fewer than 1,500 subjects contributed by 6 global collaborators. Deeply sampled blood TCRbeta repertoires from subjects exposed to, actively infected with, or recovered from COVID-19 were included in the dataset.

The immunoSEQ Assay, a bias-controlled multiplex PCR, was used to amplify TCRbeta CDR3 regions from genomic DNA. In the authors' own workflow: Nucleated cell counts per sample were estimated from amplification of reference gene primers within the assay. To quantify the absolute abundance of each unique TCRbeta CDR3 rearrangement, sequence reads were collapsed and filtered. Productive Simpson clonality was computed per sample as the square root of Simpson's diversity index over productive rearrangements. Here the immuneACCESS table is served through TCRdb, limited to in-frame sequences with V and J called. Missing clones are a known gap in these copies; in checked studies unresolved V genes cover under half, and the rest lacks a known reason. D and trimming were read from the DNA, whereas the V and J calls and clone size are those reported in that table. The sample includes around 100,000 clones, with 70% to 90% observed a single time. Together, the top ten hold around 10% of the sample.

Collaborating institutions collected whole blood in K2EDTA tubes following their own protocols. For TCRbeta analysis, collaborator samples were shipped as frozen whole blood, as isolated PBMCs, or as DNA extracted from either sample type. The paper's findings and limits, for the study overall: How much clinical and demographic metadata was included differed by source and by participant, and the metadata was provided uncurated.

CDR1 and CDR2, looked up from the germline V gene, are SGHDN and FVKESK. V is reduced by 4 bases and J by 0 bases, leaving a spacing of 9 bases between them. Counted from cysteine to phenylalanine, this CDR3 has 15 amino acids. Only the CDR3 DNA stays, 45 bases, in frame from base 1. Worth noting for this clone: The antigen it binds to is not known. There are no base qualities to consult, and no much larger clone falls within one base.

Sequenced sample: peripheral blood. This receptor was obtained from a woman younger than 45 with acute or convalescent COVID-19. Recombination connected TRBV14 to TRBJ2-2; TRBD2 might be the D gene, on 6 matching bases. The CDR3 reads CASSPPGANTGELFF. The sequenced DNA is TGTGCCAGCAGCCCACCGGGAGCGAACACCGGGGAGCTGTTTTTT.